Following are 3 T cell receptor beta chains from one sample sequenced in a study of T cells after yellow fever vaccination (dated by TCRdb to between 2019 and 2020). Libraries were constructed by 5' RACE. Sequencer: Illumina HiSeq 2500. TCRdb handled the public reads itself, with Q25 trimming in fastp and clone calling in MiXCR, and kept productive beta chains. Under each unique CDR3 protein, matching rows form one entry showing the most common genes and DNA. This sample holds approximately 550,000 distinct CDR3 sequences; 15% to 20% were observed only once. The top ten clonotypes cover 14% of the sample. The sample's treatment or condition label, decoded: live attenuated yellow fever vaccine strain. The starting material was PBMCs, obtained 15 days after the yellow fever booster vaccination. The receptors come from a man younger than 40 who received the YFV17D yellow fever vaccine.

This clonotype was picked up a small number of times. The junction differs from germline at one of its ends, possibly a read error. V is TRBV4-1 and J is TRBJ1-1; 8 positions match TRBD1. The germline V gene has CDR1 MGHRA and CDR2 YSYEKL. The CDR3 extends over 12 amino acids. CDR3 bases: TGCGCCAGCAGCCAAGAGGGGCAGGGGGCTCTCTTT. It encodes CASSQEGQGALF.

The gene calls are TRBV3-1 and TRBJ1-1, with TRBD1 matching 9 bases. From germline, CDR1 is LGHDT and CDR2 YNNKEL (reference sequence). The V and J ends lost 4 bases and 11 bases, in that order; junction bases with no gene match: 5. CDR3 size: 12 residues. The CDR3 sequence: CASSLTGGWAFF. CDR3 DNA: TGTGCCAGCAGCCTTACAGGGGGCTGGGCTTTCTTT.

Ten or more counts support this clonotype. The junction and the germline gene differ at one end; a read error may be behind it. This chain joins TRBV7-2 and TRBJ2-7; 8 bases line up with TRBD2. CDR3 length: 15 residues. The germline gives CDR1 SGHTA, CDR2 FQGNSA. The DNA for the CDR3 is TGCGCCAGCAGCTTGGGCGCGGGAGGCGCGTACGAGCAGTACTTC. Translated: CASSLGAGGAYEQYF.